Given below is one T cell receptor beta chain in context. Measured with immunoSEQ multiplex PCR; TCRdb has only the in-frame clones, and not every one. The table has nearly 80,000 clones, about 83% seen once; the top ten hold around 3.4%. The entry originates in a study of blood T cell repertoires in COVID-19. Study at large: Donors in the United States, Italy and Spain gave samples during acute or convalescent COVID-19.

The clonotype comes from a man aged 50 to 60 with acute or convalescent COVID-19. Sequencing was performed on peripheral blood.

The CDR3 spells CASSLETGGLGEQYF. As DNA, the CDR3 is TGCGCCAGCAGCTTGGAAACAGGGGGTCTTGGCGAGCAGTACTTC. The V gene is TRBV5-1, the J gene TRBJ2-7; 8 nucleotides match TRBD1. The V segment lost 0 bases and the J segment 6 bases; nucleotides outside the gene matches: 8. The V gene's germline CDR1 is SGHRS and CDR2 YFSETQ. The CDR3 length is 15 residues.